These T cell receptor beta chains were read from a single sample in a study of identical twins. TCRdb re-called the 5' RACE reads through MiXCR, storing one row per CDR3 protein. The sample includes around 250,000 distinct CDR3 sequences, roughly 12% of them seen just once. These data were also filed under a second study, of yellow fever vaccine responses in identical twins.

The sample consisted of memory (CD45RO+) T cells sorted from blood. The receptors shown here come from a young woman in good health. Each CDR3 is given with its conserved first and last residue. D genes are given only for firm matches. A row's size may be missing; if present it is once, few, many or a size class.

DNA: TGCAGTGCGGAGAAGCGGGGATCTACCTACAATGAGCAGTTCTTC
CDR3: CSAEKRGSTYNEQFF
size: -
V: TRBV20-1
J: TRBJ2-1
D: TRBD2

DNA: TGCGCCAGCAGCTCCAGCCAAGGGGGAATGAGTAACATTCAGTACTTC
CDR3: CASSSSQGGMSNIQYF
size: -
V: TRBV5-1
J: TRBJ2-4
D: -

DNA: TGCGCCAGCAGCTTGGATTGGATTGGAGAGACCCAGTACTTC
CDR3: CASSLDWIGETQYF
size: few
V: TRBV5-1
J: TRBJ2-5
D: -

DNA: TGCAGCGTTGAAGAAGTGGTAGGGGGGTTGGGGTCAGGTGAGCAGTTCTTC
CDR3: CSVEEVVGGLGSGEQFF
size: few
V: TRBV29-1
J: TRBJ2-1
D: -

DNA: TGCGCCAGCAGCGCCGCACAGTCCGGGACAACCACCGGGGAGCTGTTTTTT
CDR3: CASSAAQSGTTTGELFF
size: few
V: TRBV5-1
J: TRBJ2-2
D: -

DNA: TGTGCCACCAGCAGCTACCGTACTAGCGGGACCGGGGATGAGCAGTTCTTC
CDR3: CATSSYRTSGTGDEQFF
size: few
V: TRBV15
J: TRBJ2-1
D: TRBD2

DNA: TGCGCCAGCAGCTTGTTTCCGGGACAGGGGGCTACAGATACGCAGTATTTT
CDR3: CASSLFPGQGATDTQYF
size: -
V: TRBV5-1
J: TRBJ2-3
D: TRBD1

DNA: TGCGCCAGCAGCTTGCTGGGGGCCGACACTGAAGCTTTCTTT
CDR3: CASSLLGADTEAFF
size: many
V: TRBV5-1
J: TRBJ1-1
D: -

DNA: TGTGCCACCAGCAGTGGGTTGCGACCCGGGGAGCTGTTTTTT
CDR3: CATSSGLRPGELFF
size: few
V: TRBV15
J: TRBJ2-2
D: -

DNA: TGTGCCAGCAGCCAAGTGTCAGGGTCTAATGAAAAACTGTTTTTT
CDR3: CASSQVSGSNEKLFF
size: -
V: TRBV14
J: TRBJ1-4
D: -

DNA: TGCGCCAGCAGCCTTATGGGGGCCCGGGAGCTGTTTTTT
CDR3: CASSLMGARELFF
size: few
V: TRBV4-3
J: TRBJ2-2
D: -

DNA: TGTGCCAGCAGGCAAACTAGCGGGACCTACGAGCAGTACTTC
CDR3: CASRQTSGTYEQYF
size: -
V: TRBV6-1
J: TRBJ2-7
D: TRBD2

DNA: TGTGCCATCACGGAGGGCTACAATGAGCAGTTCTTC
CDR3: CAITEGYNEQFF
size: many
V: TRBV10-3
J: TRBJ2-1
D: -

DNA: TGTGCCAGTAGTGTCGACGGAGGTTACGAGCAGTACTTC
CDR3: CASSVDGGYEQYF
size: few
V: TRBV19
J: TRBJ2-7
D: -

DNA: TGTGCCAGCAGCTTAATACTAGCGGGAGGAGAGACCCAGTACTTC
CDR3: CASSLILAGGETQYF
size: many
V: TRBV7-9
J: TRBJ2-5
D: TRBD2

DNA: TGTGCCAGCAGCGGAGACAGGGGGAGAGGGGAGACCCAGTACTTC
CDR3: CASSGDRGRGETQYF
size: few
V: TRBV7-9
J: TRBJ2-5
D: TRBD1

DNA: TGCGCCAGCAGCCAGTCCTTGGGGAGCCAAGAGACCCAGTACTTC
CDR3: CASSQSLGSQETQYF
size: many
V: TRBV5-1
J: TRBJ2-5
D: -

DNA: TGTGCCAGCAGTTTAGTCGGGAGGCCATCCTACGAGCAGTACTTC
CDR3: CASSLVGRPSYEQYF
size: many
V: TRBV12-3/TRBV12-4
J: TRBJ2-7
D: TRBD2

DNA: TGTGCCACCAGCAGAGATCTGGGAGATACGCAGTATTTT
CDR3: CATSRDLGDTQYF
size: few
V: TRBV15
J: TRBJ2-3
D: -

DNA: TGCGCCAGCAGCTTGGAAGGCACAGATACGCAGTATTTT
CDR3: CASSLEGTDTQYF
size: -
V: TRBV5-1
J: TRBJ2-3
D: -

DNA: TGTGCCAGCAGCCTTGGACAGAGTGGAACTAATGAAAAACTGTTTTTT
CDR3: CASSLGQSGTNEKLFF
size: -
V: TRBV7-8
J: TRBJ1-4
D: -

DNA: TGTGCCAGCAGCTTAAGTTCAGGCAGGGGGCCCGGGGAGCTGTTTTTT
CDR3: CASSLSSGRGPGELFF
size: few
V: TRBV7-8
J: TRBJ2-2
D: TRBD1

DNA: TGTGCCAGCAGCCCCCCGTCGGGGAGAGAGACCCAGTACTTC
CDR3: CASSPPSGRETQYF
size: -
V: TRBV3-1
J: TRBJ2-5
D: -

DNA: TGTGCCAGCAGTTTAGCGCTTGGAGGGTTTTATGCAAACATTCAGTACTTC
CDR3: CASSLALGGFYANIQYF
size: many
V: TRBV12-3/TRBV12-4
J: TRBJ2-4
D: -

DNA: TGTGCCAGCAGTTACTCATATACAGCCGACTCTGGAAACACCATATATTTT
CDR3: CASSYSYTADSGNTIYF
size: -
V: TRBV6-5
J: TRBJ1-3
D: -

DNA: TGCAGTGCTAGACGACTAGCGGGAGAGTCAGATACGCAGTATTTT
CDR3: CSARRLAGESDTQYF
size: -
V: TRBV20-1
J: TRBJ2-3
D: TRBD2

DNA: TGTGCCTGGAGTGTCGGAGGCTACGAGCAGTACTTC
CDR3: CAWSVGGYEQYF
size: few
V: TRBV30
J: TRBJ2-7
D: -

DNA: TGTGCCAGCAGCCCTACTAGCGGGGATACGCAGTATTTT
CDR3: CASSPTSGDTQYF
size: -
V: TRBV7-9
J: TRBJ2-3
D: TRBD2

DNA: TGTGCCAGCAGCCAAGAAGGAACGGGAAAAAACATTCAGTACTTC
CDR3: CASSQEGTGKNIQYF
size: -
V: TRBV4-2
J: TRBJ2-4
D: -

DNA: TGTGCCAGCAGTTTTGCGGGATCATCTAACTATGGCTACACCTTC
CDR3: CASSFAGSSNYGYTF
size: few
V: TRBV27
J: TRBJ1-2
D: -

DNA: TGTGCCAGCAGTTTAAACAGGGGGACTGAAGCTTTCTTT
CDR3: CASSLNRGTEAFF
size: -
V: TRBV12-3/TRBV12-4
J: TRBJ1-1
D: TRBD1

DNA: TGTGCCAGCAGCCAAACAATCGAGTTTGGGGAGCAGTACTTC
CDR3: CASSQTIEFGEQYF
size: few
V: TRBV3-1
J: TRBJ2-7
D: -

DNA: TGTGCCAGCAGCCAAGGGGCCCGGGACATCGCCTACAATGAGCAGTTCTTC
CDR3: CASSQGARDIAYNEQFF
size: many
V: TRBV3-1
J: TRBJ2-1
D: -

DNA: TGCGCCAGCAGCGGGACAGGGGGTGTAGATACGCAGTATTTT
CDR3: CASSGTGGVDTQYF
size: -
V: TRBV5-1
J: TRBJ2-3
D: TRBD1

DNA: TGTGCCAGCAGCGTAGGTCCGGGACAGATGGAGACCCAGTACTTC
CDR3: CASSVGPGQMETQYF
size: many
V: TRBV9
J: TRBJ2-5
D: TRBD1

DNA: TGTGCCAGCAGCGGGGGGGGAGGGGCTGAGACCCAGTACTTC
CDR3: CASSGGGGAETQYF
size: few
V: TRBV7-2
J: TRBJ2-5
D: TRBD2

DNA: TGTGCCAGCAGTTGGGGCACGAGGACAGGGGAAGAGACCCAGTACTTC
CDR3: CASSWGTRTGEETQYF
size: -
V: TRBV6-2/TRBV6-3
J: TRBJ2-5
D: TRBD1

DNA: TGTGCCAGTAGTAATCAAGGCGGAAACACCATATATTTT
CDR3: CASSNQGGNTIYF
size: -
V: TRBV19
J: TRBJ1-3
D: -

DNA: TGCGCCAGCAGCCAGAGACTAGCGGAACACTACGAGCAGTACTTC
CDR3: CASSQRLAEHYEQYF
size: many
V: TRBV4-3
J: TRBJ2-7
D: TRBD2

DNA: TGTGCCAGCACCCAGGGGCGGGCGGCGAACATTCAGTACTTC
CDR3: CASTQGRAANIQYF
size: many
V: TRBV7-2
J: TRBJ2-4
D: -

DNA: TGTGCCAGCAGCGGGATAGGTCCCGAGACCCAGTACTTC
CDR3: CASSGIGPETQYF
size: few
V: TRBV12-3/TRBV12-4
J: TRBJ2-5
D: -

DNA: TGTGCCACCAGTGATTACAGGGGTTACGAGCAGTACTTC
CDR3: CATSDYRGYEQYF
size: few
V: TRBV24-1
J: TRBJ2-7
D: TRBD1

DNA: TGTGCCAGCAGAAAGTCGGCGGGGAGCCGATACGAGCAGTACTTC
CDR3: CASRKSAGSRYEQYF
size: few
V: TRBV12-3/TRBV12-4
J: TRBJ2-7
D: -